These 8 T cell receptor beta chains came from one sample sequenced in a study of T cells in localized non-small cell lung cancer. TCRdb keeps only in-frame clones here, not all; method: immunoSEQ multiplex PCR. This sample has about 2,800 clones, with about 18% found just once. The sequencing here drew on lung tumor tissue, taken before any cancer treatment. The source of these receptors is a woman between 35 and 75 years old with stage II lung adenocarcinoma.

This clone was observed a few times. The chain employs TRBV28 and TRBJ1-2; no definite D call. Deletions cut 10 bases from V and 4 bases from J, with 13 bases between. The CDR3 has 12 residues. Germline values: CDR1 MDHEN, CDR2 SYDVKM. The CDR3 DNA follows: TGTGCCACCGAGGACCGAATCTATGGCTACACCTTC. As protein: CATEDRIYGYTF.

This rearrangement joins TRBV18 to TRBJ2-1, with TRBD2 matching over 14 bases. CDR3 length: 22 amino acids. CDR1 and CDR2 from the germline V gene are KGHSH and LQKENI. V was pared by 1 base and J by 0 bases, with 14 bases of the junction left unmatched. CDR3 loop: CASSPRYTGTSGGNNSYNEQFF. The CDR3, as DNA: TGTGCCAGCTCACCACGCTACACCGGGACTAGCGGGGGTAACAACTCCTACAATGAGCAGTTCTTC.

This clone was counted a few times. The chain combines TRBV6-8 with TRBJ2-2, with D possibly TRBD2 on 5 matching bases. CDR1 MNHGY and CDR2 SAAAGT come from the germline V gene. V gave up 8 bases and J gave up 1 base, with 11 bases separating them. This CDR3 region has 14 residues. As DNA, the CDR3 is TGTGCCAGCGGATCCGGGGTGAACACCGGGGAGCTGTTTTTT. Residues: CASGSGVNTGELFF.

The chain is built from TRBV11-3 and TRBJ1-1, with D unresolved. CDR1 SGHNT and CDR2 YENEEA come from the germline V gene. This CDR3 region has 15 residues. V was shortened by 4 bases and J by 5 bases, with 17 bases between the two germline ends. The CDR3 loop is CASSSPRSGNTEAFF. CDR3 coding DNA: TGTGCCAGCAGCTCCCCGAGGTCCGGTAATACTGAAGCTTTCTTT. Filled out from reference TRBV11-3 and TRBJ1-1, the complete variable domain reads EAGVVQSPRYKIIEKKQPVAFWCNPISGHNTLYWYLQNLGQGPELLIRYENEEAVDDSQLPKDRFSAERLKGVDSTLKIQPAELGDSAVYLCASSSPRSGNTEAFFGQGTRLTVV.

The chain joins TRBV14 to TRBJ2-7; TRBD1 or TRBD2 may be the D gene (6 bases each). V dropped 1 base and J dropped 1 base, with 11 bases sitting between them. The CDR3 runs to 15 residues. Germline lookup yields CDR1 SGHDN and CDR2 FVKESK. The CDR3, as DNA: TGTGCCAGCAGCCAAGTCGGGGGCCAGTCCTACGAGCAGTACTTC. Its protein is CASSQVGGQSYEQYF.

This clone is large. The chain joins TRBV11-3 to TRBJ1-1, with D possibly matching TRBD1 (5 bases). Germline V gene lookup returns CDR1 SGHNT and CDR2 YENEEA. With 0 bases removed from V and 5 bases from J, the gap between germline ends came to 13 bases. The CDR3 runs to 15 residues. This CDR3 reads CASSLDGGLYTEAFF. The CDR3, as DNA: TGTGCCAGCAGCTTAGATGGGGGATTGTATACTGAAGCTTTCTTT.

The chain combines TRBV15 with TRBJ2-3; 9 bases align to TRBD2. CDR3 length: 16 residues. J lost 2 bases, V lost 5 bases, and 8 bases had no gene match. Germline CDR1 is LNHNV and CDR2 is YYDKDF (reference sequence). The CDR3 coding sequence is TGTGCCACCAGCCCCAGCGGGGGGCACACCACAGATACGCAGTATTTT. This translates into CATSPSGGHTTDTQYF.

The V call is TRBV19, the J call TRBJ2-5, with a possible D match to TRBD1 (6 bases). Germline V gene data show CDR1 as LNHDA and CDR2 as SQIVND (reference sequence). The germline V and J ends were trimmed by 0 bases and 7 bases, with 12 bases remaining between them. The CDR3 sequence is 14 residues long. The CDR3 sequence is CASSIEPSRGTQYF. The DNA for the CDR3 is TGTGCCAGTAGTATAGAACCTAGCAGGGGGACCCAGTACTTC. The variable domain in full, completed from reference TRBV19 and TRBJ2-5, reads DGGITQSPKYLFRKEGQNVTLSCEQNLNHDAMYWYRQDPGQGLRLIYYSQIVNDFQKGDIAEGYSVSREKKESFPLTVTSAQKNPTAFYLCASSIEPSRGTQYFGPGTRLLVL.